These 8 T cell receptor beta chains were all obtained from the same sample, sequenced in a study of blood T cell repertoires in COVID-19 (dated by TCRdb to about 2020). The method was the immunoSEQ multiplex PCR assay. TCRdb took over this immuneACCESS table, retaining in-frame rearrangements with V and J assigned. Such tables are incomplete; in checked studies, under half of the missing clones stem from an unresolved V gene, and the remainder is unexplained. This sample has about 400,000 clones in its table, and around 92% of those were observed once. Together, the top ten hold over 1% of the sample. Sequencing used peripheral blood. All receptors come from a man aged 35 to 55 with acute or convalescent COVID-19.

This chain uses TRBV19 with TRBJ2-7; 9 bases agree with TRBD1. The germline V gene encodes CDR1 LNHDA and CDR2 SQIVND (reference sequence). The CDR3 covers 16 residues. V dropped 0 bases and J dropped 3; count of bases not matched to a gene: 6. The CDR3 spells CASSIDLGTGYYEQYF. The CDR3 bases are TGTGCCAGTAGTATAGATCTCGGGACAGGGTACTACGAGCAGTACTTC.

The chain is built from TRBV5-4 and TRBJ1-2, with 7 bases identical to TRBD1. Germline-derived CDR1 and CDR2 are SGHNT and YYREEE (reference sequence). The ends lost 0 bases at V and 2 bases at J; junction bases unmatched: 4. The CDR3 length is 15 residues. The CDR3 sequence: CASSLEGQSNYGYTF. The DNA for the CDR3 is TGTGCCAGCAGCTTGGAGGGACAGAGCAACTATGGCTACACCTTC. Looking up the rest from reference TRBV5-4 and TRBJ1-2 gives the full variable domain: ETGVTQSPTHLIKTRGQQVTLRCSSQSGHNTVSWYQQALGQGPQFIFQYYREEENGRGNFPPRFSGLQFPNYSSELNVNALELDDSALYLCASSLEGQSNYGYTFGSGTRLTVV.

In its sample, this clone was seen once. The chain combines TRBV13 with TRBJ1-1; D is ambiguous. Germline values: CDR1 PRHDT, CDR2 FYEKMQ (reference sequence). V was clipped by 1 base and J by 11 bases, with 14 bases between them. The CDR3 has 13 residues. CDR3 sequence (DNA): TGTGCCAGCAGCTTAGCCGGGCTTTCGGGGGCTTTCTTT. Translated, it gives CASSLAGLSGAFF.

This chain uses TRBV14 with TRBJ1-1; no clear D. V dropped 4 bases and J dropped 3 bases, with 12 bases sitting between them. The CDR3 spans 14 residues. The V gene's germline CDR1 is SGHDN and CDR2 FVKESK. The CDR3 DNA sequence: TGTGCCAGCAGCCCCCGGTCGTTATACACTGAAGCTTTCTTT. Its translation is CASSPRSLYTEAFF.

The rearrangement joins TRBV29-1 to TRBJ1-2; 7 bases fit TRBD1. The germline gives CDR1 SQVTM, CDR2 ANQGSEA. Germline trimming cut 2 bases from V and 0 bases from J; bases unmatched to any gene: 0. CDR3 length: 13 residues. The CDR3 bases are TGCAGCGTTGAAACAGGGGCTAACTATGGCTACACCTTC. Encoded protein: CSVETGANYGYTF.

The table lists this clone with a count of one. A single base is all that separates this from a far larger clone, so a read error is likely. The V and J genes are TRBV2 and TRBJ2-2; D ambiguous. The CDR3 loop spans 13 amino acids. The germline CDR1 and CDR2 sequences are SNHLY and FYNNEI. V was shortened by 1 base and J by 4 bases, with 4 bases between the two germline ends. CDR3 DNA sequence: TGTGCCAGCAGTGAAGGGGCCACCGGGGAGCTGTTTTTT. It yields the protein CASSEGATGELFF.

This chain connects TRBV19 to TRBJ2-1; the D gene is possibly TRBD2 (5 bases). Germline loops: CDR1 LNHDA, CDR2 SQIVND (reference sequence). Trimming removed 2 bases at V and 0 bases at J, with 8 bases between. This CDR3 has 15 amino acids. In nucleotides, the CDR3 is TGTGCCAGTAGTATACGGACTGACTCCTACAATGAGCAGTTCTTC. This gives the protein CASSIRTDSYNEQFF.

The V call is TRBV5-6, the J call TRBJ2-3, with 9 bases aligning to TRBD2. V lost 2 bases, J lost 4 bases, and 2 bases stayed unmatched. CDR3 length: 14 amino acids. Germline loops: CDR1 SGHDT, CDR2 YYEEEE. CDR3 in DNA: TGTGCCAGCAGCTTTAGCGGGAGCGCAGATACGCAGTATTTT. Protein: CASSFSGSADTQYF.